This T cell receptor beta chain came from a study of regulatory T cells in long-lasting Graves disease. The time point: persistent/refractory GD, antithyroid drugs over 5 years with positive TRAb. PBMC-derived RNA was used for the TCR library. The authors built TCR beta libraries using iRepertoire HTBI primers and Arm-PCR of CDR3 regions. TCRdb re-derived calls from the multiplex PCR reads in MiXCR, one entry per CDR3 protein. The data show a few hundred thousand distinct CDR3 sequences, approximately 23% seen once. This CDR3 is 13 amino acids long. Germline CDR1 MNHNS, CDR2 SASEGT. Trimming left V 6 bases short and J 1 base short, with 9 bases between. This clonotype was observed a few times.

The material sequenced was peripheral blood mononuclear cells (PBMCs), taken when the disease was refractory, from a patient treated with antithyroid drugs. This sequence joins TRBV6-1 and TRBJ1-1; tentative D call: TRBD1 (5 bases). This receptor was obtained from a woman aged 40-49 years with Graves disease. The CDR3 nucleotides read TGTGCCAGCAGACCGGACAAGAACACTGAAGCTTTCTTT. It is translated as CASRPDKNTEAFF.